The 5 T cell receptor beta chains presented below share a single source sample, sequenced in a study of T cell responses to AZD1222 COVID-19 vaccine. TCRdb's table, derived via immunoSEQ multiplex PCR, lists solely in-frame clones and lacks some. The sample has about 190,000 clones; just over 90% are singletons. The specimen comprised peripheral blood, sampled 28 days after the second dose of the MenACWY control vaccine. The receptors were sampled from an adult who received the MenACWY meningococcal vaccine as a control.

CDR3 sequence reads: CASSEPSGAAYEQYF. The CDR3 DNA follows: TGTGCCAGCAGTGAACCTAGCGGGGCCGCCTACGAGCAGTACTTC. This chain connects TRBV25-1 to TRBJ2-7, with TRBD2 matching 9 bases. Germline V gene lookup returns CDR1 MGHDK and CDR2 SYGVNS. V trimming: 2 bases; J trimming: 2 bases; junction bases outside the gene matches: 4. The CDR3 covers 15 residues.

J is TRBJ1-2 and V is TRBV7-9; D possibly corresponds to TRBD1 (6 bases). The CDR3 has 16 amino acids. Germline V gene sequence: CDR1 SEHNR, CDR2 FQNEAQ (reference sequence). The V and J ends lost 5 bases and 4 bases respectively, with 20 bases between them. CDR3 loop: CASSKKQGGEVYGYTF. Here the CDR3 DNA reads TGTGCCAGCAGCAAGAAACAGGGTGGTGAGGTCTATGGCTACACCTTC.

The genes are TRBV29-1 and TRBJ2-7, with 9 bases identical to TRBD2. After removal of 2 bases from V and 4 bases from J, the junction contained 6 bases not matched to a gene. CDR1 is SQVTM and CDR2 is ANQGSEA in the germline V gene. This CDR3 is 14 amino acids long. CDR3 sequence (DNA): TGCAGCGTTGAAAGTGCTAGCGGGGAATACGAGCAGTACTTC. This encodes CSVESASGEYEQYF.

The gene calls are TRBV10-3 and TRBJ1-4; perhaps TRBD1 as D (5 bases). Germline V gives CDR1 ENHRY, CDR2 SYGVKD. The CDR3 length is 16 residues. With 0 bases removed from V and 5 bases from J, the gap between germline ends came to 13 bases. The CDR3 DNA reads TGTGCCATCAGTGAGTCGGTTGGGACGGGGAATGAAAAACTGTTTTTT. Its protein product is CAISESVGTGNEKLFF.

This clone was observed a handful of times. This sequence joins TRBV4-2 and TRBJ1-6, with 8 positions matching TRBD1. There are 16 residues in the CDR3. Trimming removed 0 bases from V and 9 bases from J; junction bases left unmatched: 7. CDR1 LGHNA and CDR2 YNFKEQ come from the germline V gene. The CDR3 DNA reads as TGTGCCAGCAGCCAAGATGGCGCGGACAGGGTTTCACCCCTCCACTTT. Amino acid sequence: CASSQDGADRVSPLHF.